Listed below are T cell receptor beta chains from one sample, sequenced in a study of regulatory T cells in long-lasting Graves disease. Via MiXCR, TCRdb re-called the multiplex PCR reads, giving one row per CDR3 protein. The table has roughly 260,000 distinct CDR3 sequences, 15% to 20% seen once; the top ten hold around 15%. The same data also contributed to another study, on T cells in Graves' hyperthyroidism and ophthalmopathy.

The source was peripheral blood mononuclear cells (PBMCs), collected at new diagnosis, from a patient treated with antithyroid drugs. Receptor source: a woman between 25 and 40 years old with Graves disease. Each CDR3 is given with its conserved first and last residue. A D gene is named only where the DNA matches it firmly. Rows give clone size only sometimes, using once, few, many, or a class for an expanded clone.

d_gene,j_gene,abundance,v_gene,CDR3nt,CDR3aa
.,TRBJ1-3,many,TRBV11-2,TGTGCCAGCAGCTTACTCCCCGGAAACACCATATATTTT,CASSLLPGNTIYF
.,TRBJ2-1,many,TRBV7-2,TGTGCCAGCAGCCGGACATTGGGCTACAATGAGCAGTTCTTC,CASSRTLGYNEQFF
.,TRBJ1-5,many,TRBV3-1,TGTGCCAGCAGCCAAGATTTGGCGCAGGGTAGTCAGCCCCAGCATTTT,CASSQDLAQGSQPQHF
.,TRBJ2-3,many,TRBV6-1,TGTGCCAGCACCCCTGGCGGGGCCCCAGATACGCAGTATTTT,CASTPGGAPDTQYF
.,TRBJ1-2,many,TRBV7-9,TGTGCCAGCAGCTTACGGGGTGGTGACTATGGCTACACCTTC,CASSLRGGDYGYTF
.,TRBJ1-2,many,TRBV7-8,TGTGCCAGCGGCTTGGGAGGGGACGGCTACACCTTC,CASGLGGDGYTF
.,TRBJ1-5,many,TRBV2,TGTGCCAGCAGGAAAGGACAGCAAAATCAGCCCCAGCATTTT,CASRKGQQNQPQHF
.,TRBJ1-2,.,TRBV12-3/TRBV12-4,TGTGCCAGCAGTTTCCCGGGAGGGGGGAACTATGGCTACACCTTC,CASSFPGGGNYGYTF
TRBD1,TRBJ1-2,many,TRBV20-1,TGCAGTGCCCCCGGACAGGGCACTAACTATGGCTACACCTTC,CSAPGQGTNYGYTF
.,TRBJ1-5,.,TRBV19,TGTGCCAGTAGTATTACTAGCAATCAGCCCCAGCATTTT,CASSITSNQPQHF
.,TRBJ2-2,few,TRBV6-5,TGTGCCTGCAGTTACAAAGGGGCTTACACCGGGGAGCTGTTTTTT,CACSYKGAYTGELFF
TRBD1,TRBJ1-2,many,TRBV11-3,TGTGCCAGCAGCCCCGACCCGGACAGGTTCAGTTATGGCTACACCTTC,CASSPDPDRFSYGYTF
TRBD1,TRBJ2-5,many,TRBV19,TGTGCCAGCCGAGGACAGGGTGTGGAGACCCAGTACTTC,CASRGQGVETQYF
TRBD1,TRBJ1-2,.,TRBV29-1,TGCAGCGTTGAAGCCCCAGGGGGAGGCTATGGCTACACCTTC,CSVEAPGGGYGYTF
.,TRBJ1-6,many,TRBV7-9,TGTGCCAGCAGCCACTGGACCGGGAATTCACCCCTCCACTTT,CASSHWTGNSPLHF
.,TRBJ2-5,many,TRBV2,TGTGCCAGCACAGGCGAAACCCAGGGGACCCAGTACTTC,CASTGETQGTQYF
.,TRBJ1-1,many,TRBV20-1,TGCAGTGCTAGTTGGCTAGAGAACACTGAAGCTTTCTTT,CSASWLENTEAFF
.,TRBJ1-5,.,TRBV5-5,TGTGCCAGCAGCCCGTATCGGGGTGGCAATCAGCCCCAGCACTTT,CASSPYRGGNQPQHF
.,TRBJ1-3,many,TRBV10-3,TGTGCCATCAGTTCTGGATTCGGAAACACCATATATTTT,CAISSGFGNTIYF
.,TRBJ1-2,many,TRBV18,TGTGCCAGCTCACCACAGCAGTCCTCTAACTATGGCTACACCTTC,CASSPQQSSNYGYTF
.,TRBJ1-4,many,TRBV20-1,TGCAGTGCTAGAGTGGACGGATCTAATGAAAAACTGTTTTTT,CSARVDGSNEKLFF
TRBD2,TRBJ2-7,once,TRBV20-1,TGCAGTGCTTCACTAGCGGGGGCCTACGAGCAGTACTTC,CSASLAGAYEQYF
TRBD2,TRBJ2-5,many,TRBV20-1,TGCAGTGGCACTACTAGCGGGGGGGCCTTACCCCAAGAGACCCAGTACTTC,CSGTTSGGALPQETQYF
TRBD1,TRBJ1-1,many,TRBV3-1,TGTGCCAGCAGCCAAAGGGTCCCGGGACAGGGTTCGAACACTGAAGCTTTCTTT,CASSQRVPGQGSNTEAFF
.,TRBJ1-6,many,TRBV5-1,TGCGCCAGCAGCCGAGCAGTTAATTCACCCCTCCACTTT,CASSRAVNSPLHF
TRBD1,TRBJ2-1,many,TRBV2,TGTGCCAGTAGGAGGACAGGCCTCTACAATGAGCAGTTCTTC,CASRRTGLYNEQFF
TRBD1,TRBJ2-3,many,TRBV2,TGTGCCAGCCAGAAACAGGGGTTAACAGATACGCAGTATTTT,CASQKQGLTDTQYF
TRBD1,TRBJ1-2,many,TRBV4-1,TGCGCCAGCAGCCAACCTAGACAGGGGAATGGCTACACCTTC,CASSQPRQGNGYTF
.,TRBJ1-3,.,TRBV12-3/TRBV12-4,TGTGCCAGCAGTTTGCGGACGAGGGACACCATATATTTT,CASSLRTRDTIYF
.,TRBJ2-1,.,TRBV5-4,TGTGCCAGCAGCTTGGGGGCGTGGGGGCTATACAATGAGCAGTTCTTC,CASSLGAWGLYNEQFF
TRBD2,TRBJ2-3,many,TRBV3-1,TGTGCCAGCAGAGCGGGGGGAAATACGCAGTATTTT,CASRAGGNTQYF
.,TRBJ1-4,.,TRBV12-5,TGTGCTAGTGGTTTAGCTGTAAATGAAAAACTGGTTTTT,CASGLAVNEKLVF
TRBD2,TRBJ2-2,many,TRBV20-1,TGCAGTGCCCGCCCGGGACTAGCAAACACCGGGGAGCTGTTTTTT,CSARPGLANTGELFF
TRBD1,TRBJ2-3,.,TRBV6-1,TGTGCCAGCAGTAAACTGACAGGGGGCGTAGATACGCAGTATTTT,CASSKLTGGVDTQYF
TRBD2,TRBJ2-3,many,TRBV20-1,TGCAGTGCTAGAGATGGGAGCGGGGGACGCACAGATACGCAGTATTTT,CSARDGSGGRTDTQYF
.,TRBJ2-1,many,TRBV3-1,TGTGCCAGCAGCCAAGGGGCGAATTACAATGAGCAGTTCTTC,CASSQGANYNEQFF
TRBD1,TRBJ1-2,many,TRBV27,TGTGCCAGCAGTATTAGACAGGGCCTCAGCGTAAACTATGGCTACACCTTC,CASSIRQGLSVNYGYTF
.,TRBJ2-6,many,TRBV5-1,TGCGCCAGCAGCCAAGGAGACTCTGGGGCCAACGTCCTGACTTTC,CASSQGDSGANVLTF
TRBD1,TRBJ1-2,many,TRBV6-5,TGTGCCAGCAGTTACGACGCGGGACAGGGCTGGGGCTACACCTTC,CASSYDAGQGWGYTF
.,TRBJ2-3,many,TRBV20-1,TGCAGTGCTAGGGGTCCGTACAGCACAGATACGCAGTATTTT,CSARGPYSTDTQYF
TRBD2,TRBJ2-1,.,TRBV7-3,TGTGCCAGCAGGACTAGCGGGGGTTCCAATGAGCAGTTCTTC,CASRTSGGSNEQFF
TRBD1,TRBJ1-5,.,TRBV20-1,TGCAGTGCAGGTCCTATGGGACAGACACAAGGTCAGCCCCAGCATTTT,CSAGPMGQTQGQPQHF
.,TRBJ2-7,.,TRBV7-2,TGTGCCAGCAGCTTCCCGGGTGCCGAGCAGTACTTC,CASSFPGAEQYF
TRBD2,TRBJ2-5,many,TRBV5-1,TGCGCCAGCAGCTTGAGTCGGCCTAGCGGGGGCCGTTGGACCCAGTACTTC,CASSLSRPSGGRWTQYF
.,TRBJ1-5,many,TRBV20-1,TGCAGTGCCCAAGAAATGGGACCTACTCAGCCCCAGCATTTT,CSAQEMGPTQPQHF
TRBD2,TRBJ2-5,many,TRBV2,TGTGCCAGCAGTGAACGGGCTAGCGGTCAAGAGACCCAGTACTTC,CASSERASGQETQYF
.,TRBJ2-7,many,TRBV9,TGTGCCAGCAGCGAGGACCCCGGGGCCCAATCCTACGAGCAGTACTTC,CASSEDPGAQSYEQYF
.,TRBJ2-5,.,TRBV10-1,TGCGCCAGCAGTGACGGGGCATTCCAAGAGACCCAGTACTTC,CASSDGAFQETQYF
.,TRBJ2-7,many,TRBV7-2,TGTGCCAGCAGCTCGCAGGGGGGCTACGAGCAGTACTTC,CASSSQGGYEQYF
TRBD1,TRBJ1-4,many,TRBV12-3/TRBV12-4,TGTGCCAGCAGTTCAGTGACAGGGCGACACGAAAAACTGTTTTTT,CASSSVTGRHEKLFF
TRBD2,TRBJ2-2,many,TRBV11-2,TGTGCCAGCAGCGATCTAGCGGTGAACACCGGGGAGCTGTTTTTT,CASSDLAVNTGELFF
.,TRBJ2-1,.,TRBV27,TGTGCCAGCACCGAGACCCACTTAGACCGAAGCTCCTACAATGAGCAGTTCTTC,CASTETHLDRSSYNEQFF
TRBD1,TRBJ1-2,many,TRBV6-1,TGTGCCAGCCTAAGGTCAAGACAGGGGGCAATCAATGGCTACACCTTC,CASLRSRQGAINGYTF
.,TRBJ1-4,many,TRBV9,TGTGCCAGCAGCGTAGGGCATGCAACTAATGAAAAACTGTTTTTT,CASSVGHATNEKLFF